The 16 T cell receptor beta chains below come from one sample, sequenced in a study of shared clonotypes between healthy human individuals. Here immunoSEQ multiplex PCR was the method, and the copy in TCRdb shows in-frame clones only, minus some. This table holds more than 1 million clones, approximately 80% found once. The specimen was memory CD4+ T cells from PBMCs. Subset meaning: CD45RA-negative fraction. Source of these receptors: a man between 18 and 35 years old in good health. Some clones in this sample may be carry-over from other donors' samples.

This rearrangement joins TRBV29-1 to TRBJ2-1; D gene unclear. This CDR3 region has 13 residues. Germline loops: CDR1 SQVTM, CDR2 ANQGSEA. The V end was cut by 6 bases, the J end by 4 bases, with 13 bases between. DNA for the CDR3: TGCAGCGTGCTGACACCCGGATACAATGAGCAGTTCTTC. Its protein is CSVLTPGYNEQFF.

This clone turned up a few times. This chain uses TRBV2 with TRBJ2-7; D might be TRBD1 (6 bases). V was clipped by 7 bases and J by 1 base, with 14 bases between them. The CDR3 length is 14 residues. Germline V gives CDR1 SNHLY, CDR2 FYNNEI. The CDR3 sequence: CASKTDRFSYEQYF. In DNA, the CDR3 is TGTGCCAGCAAAACTGACAGGTTTTCCTACGAGCAGTACTTC.

The V and J genes are TRBV5-1 and TRBJ2-5; unclear D gene. This CDR3 is built from 14 residues. Per germline, CDR1 SGHRS and CDR2 YFSETQ. The V end was cut by 1 base, the J end by 5 bases, with 12 bases between. The CDR3 DNA reads as TGCGCCAGCAGCTTGAATACGGACCCGGAGACCCAGTACTTC. Protein product: CASSLNTDPETQYF.

The chain combines TRBV4-1 with TRBJ1-1; unclear D gene. Germline V lookup: CDR1 MGHRA, CDR2 YSYEKL. The CDR3 totals 15 residues. Trimming pared 3 bases from V and 1 base from J, leaving 12 bases between. The CDR3 loop reads CASSHAGSSNTEAFF. The CDR3 region has the DNA TGCGCCAGCAGCCACGCGGGCTCCTCGAACACTGAAGCTTTCTTT.

This chain connects TRBV19 to TRBJ2-1; no clear D gene. V shed 9 bases and J shed 6 bases, with 21 bases lying between them. CDR1 is LNHDA and CDR2 is SQIVND in the germline V gene (reference sequence). CDR3 length: 15 residues. The CDR3 region is CASQRLDGLRNEQFF. Here the CDR3 DNA reads TGTGCCAGCCAACGGTTGGATGGGTTACGCAATGAGCAGTTCTTC. The full variable domain, in which reference TRBV19 and TRBJ2-1 provide the parts outside the CDR3, is DGGITQSPKYLFRKEGQNVTLSCEQNLNHDAMYWYRQDPGQGLRLIYYSQIVNDFQKGDIAEGYSVSREKKESFPLTVTSAQKNPTAFYLCASQRLDGLRNEQFFGPGTRLTVL.

This chain joins TRBV30 and TRBJ1-5; D gene uncertain. This CDR3 is built from 14 residues. Trimming took off 3 bases at V and 3 bases at J, with 12 bases between the two ends. CDR1 is GTSNPN and CDR2 is SVGIG in the germline V gene (reference sequence). CDR3 in DNA: TGTGCCTGGAGCGGCGGCTTTATCAATCAGCCCCAGCATTTT. Translation gives CAWSGGFINQPQHF.

The V call is TRBV7-2, the J call TRBJ2-1; D gene unclear. The germline V gene encodes CDR1 SGHTA and CDR2 FQGNSA. CDR3 length: 15 amino acids. Trimming shortened V by 1 base and J by 0 bases, and 7 bases separated the two germline ends. The CDR3 bases are TGTGCCAGCAGCTTAGACGGGTCCTCCTACAATGAGCAGTTCTTC. It encodes CASSLDGSSYNEQFF.

The chain recombines TRBV6-1 with TRBJ2-3; no firm D call. In germline, CDR1 is MNHNS, CDR2 SASEGT. The CDR3 covers 13 residues. Trimming took 1 base from V and 4 from J, leaving 6 bases between them. The CDR3 sequence is CASSEVEADTQYF. The DNA for the CDR3 is TGTGCCAGCAGTGAAGTTGAGGCAGATACGCAGTATTTT.

J is TRBJ1-2 and V is TRBV5-4, with D uncertain. The CDR3 consists of 11 residues. The germline CDR1 and CDR2 sequences are SGHNT and YYREEE (reference sequence). V was clipped by 2 bases and J by 7 bases, with 6 bases between them. CDR3 sequence: CASSFGVGYTF. DNA of the CDR3: TGTGCCAGCAGCTTCGGGGTTGGCTACACCTTC.

The chain is built from TRBV5-1 and TRBJ1-1; 11 positions agree with TRBD1. The V and J ends lost 0 bases and 5 bases, in that order; junction bases with no gene match: 6. Germline V lookup: CDR1 SGHRS, CDR2 YFSETQ. This CDR3 has 16 amino acids. The CDR3 here is CASSLEGQGALTEAFF. CDR3 in DNA: TGCGCCAGCAGCTTGGAAGGACAGGGGGCGCTTACTGAAGCTTTCTTT.

This clone was detected only once. This chain uses TRBV27 with TRBJ1-1, with TRBD1 matching 7 bases. The CDR3 extends over 15 amino acids. The J segment lost 0 bases and the V segment lost 4 bases, leaving 5 bases of the junction unmatched. CDR1 is MNHEY, CDR2 SMNVEV, per germline (reference sequence). CDR3 loop: CASSSGQLMNTEAFF. The DNA of the CDR3 is TGTGCCAGCAGTTCGGGACAGCTAATGAACACTGAAGCTTTCTTT.

This chain joins TRBV5-1 and TRBJ2-5; D gene uncertain. Germline loops: CDR1 SGHRS, CDR2 YFSETQ. Trimming cost V 4 bases and J 1 base, with 11 bases left between them. The length of the CDR3 is 14 residues. The CDR3: CASSPRDGQETQYF. CDR3 DNA sequence: TGCGCCAGCAGCCCCCGAGACGGCCAAGAGACCCAGTACTTC.

The V gene is TRBV19, the J gene TRBJ2-2; D ambiguous. V was shortened by 4 bases and J by 7 bases, with 7 bases between the two germline ends. Germline CDR1 reads LNHDA; CDR2 reads SQIVND (reference sequence). The CDR3 is made up of 12 amino acids. CDR3 sequence reads: CASSTQYGELFF. The CDR3, as DNA: TGTGCCAGTAGTACTCAATACGGGGAGCTGTTTTTT. The variable domain in full, completed from reference TRBV19 and TRBJ2-2, reads DGGITQSPKYLFRKEGQNVTLSCEQNLNHDAMYWYRQDPGQGLRLIYYSQIVNDFQKGDIAEGYSVSREKKESFPLTVTSAQKNPTAFYLCASSTQYGELFFGEGSRLTVL.

The chain combines TRBV7-9 with TRBJ2-1, with unresolved D. CDR3 length: 15 residues. Trimming removed 1 base from V and 5 bases from J, with 12 bases in between. Germline CDR1 reads SEHNR; CDR2 reads FQNEAQ (reference sequence). The DNA for the CDR3 is TGTGCCAGCAGCTTAGTTCGCAGGTGGCACAATGAGCAGTTCTTC. Its protein is CASSLVRRWHNEQFF.

The rearrangement links TRBV7-3 to TRBJ1-1, with D possibly TRBD1 on 6 matching bases. The germline CDR1 and CDR2 sequences are SGHTA and FQGTGA. There are 17 residues in the CDR3. Trimming removed 6 bases from V and 0 bases from J, with 20 bases in between. The CDR3 region is CASSDLDRDFMNTEAFF. DNA of the CDR3: TGTGCCAGCAGTGACCTGGACAGAGATTTTATGAACACTGAAGCTTTCTTT.

This CDR3 is CASSLGSGLNEKLFF. DNA of the CDR3: TGTGCCAGCAGCTTAGGGTCAGGTCTTAATGAAAAACTGTTTTTT. The gene calls are TRBV7-2 and TRBJ1-4, with D uncertain. The V and J ends lost 1 base and 4 bases respectively, with 10 bases between them. The CDR3 covers 15 residues. Germline V gene sequence: CDR1 SGHTA, CDR2 FQGNSA. Filled out from reference TRBV7-2 and TRBJ1-4, the complete variable domain reads GAGVSQSPSNKVTEKGKDVELRCDPISGHTALYWYRQSLGQGLEFLIYFQGNSAPDKSGLPSDRFSAERTGGSVSTLTIQRTQQEDSAVYLCASSLGSGLNEKLFFGSGTQLSVL.